This T cell receptor (beta chain) was obtained from a study of cytomegalovirus exposure and HLA in healthy donors. All the people who gave samples were healthy bone marrow donors. Comments on this clone: Its specificity is unknown.

Broader study findings: Within an earlier analysis, most TCR beta V segments proved productive either about 90% or about 30% of the time. Researchers counted roughly 150 TCR beta chains as cytomegalovirus-associated. The likely explanation for a cluster of highly shared sequence variants was sequencing artifact.

J lost 1 base, V lost 1 base, and 4 bases had no gene match. Germline lookup yields CDR1 SGHVS and CDR2 FNYEAQ. The CDR3 is made up of 16 amino acids. The PCR contained 60 Vbeta and 13 Jbeta primers. Some clones are missing from TCRdb's copy, which holds only in-frame ones; the method was immunoSEQ multiplex PCR. The listing records 150,000 to 200,000 clones. The J gene is TRBJ2-1, the V gene TRBV7-6, with TRBD2 matching over 7 bases. This receptor was taken from a woman between 55 and 75 years old in good health and CMV-seronegative. Source material: PBMCs. The CDR3 bases are TGTGCCAGCAGCTTAGTGGGAGGGGTATCCTACAATGAGCAGTTCTTC. Residues: CASSLVGGVSYNEQFF. The variable domain in full, completed from reference TRBV7-6 and TRBJ2-1, reads GAGVSQSPRYKVTKRGQDVALRCDPISGHVSLYWYRQALGQGPEFLTYFNYEAQQDKSGLPNDRFSAERPEGSISTLTIQRTEQRDSAMYRCASSLVGGVSYNEQFFGPGTRLTVL.